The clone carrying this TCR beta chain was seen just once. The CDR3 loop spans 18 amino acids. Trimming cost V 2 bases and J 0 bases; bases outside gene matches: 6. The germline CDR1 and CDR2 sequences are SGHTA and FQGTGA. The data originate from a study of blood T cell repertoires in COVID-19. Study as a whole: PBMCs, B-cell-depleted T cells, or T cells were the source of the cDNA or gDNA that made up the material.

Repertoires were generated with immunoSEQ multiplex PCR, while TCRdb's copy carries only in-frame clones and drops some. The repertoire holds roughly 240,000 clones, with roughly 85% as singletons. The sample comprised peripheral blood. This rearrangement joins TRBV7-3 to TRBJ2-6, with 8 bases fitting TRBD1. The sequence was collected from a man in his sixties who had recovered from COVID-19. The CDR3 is CASSLSGTGSSGANVLTF. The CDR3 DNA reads TGTGCCAGCAGCTTATCGGGGACAGGCAGCTCTGGGGCCAACGTCCTGACTTTC.